This T cell receptor beta chain was sequenced in a study of blood T cell repertoires in COVID-19. Method: immunoSEQ multiplex PCR; TCRdb's copy keeps in-frame clones and lacks some. The sample carries some 90,000 clones, roughly 90% recorded once. The V segment lost 2 bases and the J segment 2 bases; nucleotides outside the gene matches: 5. The CDR3 runs to 15 residues. CDR1 and CDR2 (germline): SGHRS, YFSETQ. This TCR derives from a man aged 50-60 years with COVID-19, enrolled during active disease. V is TRBV5-1 and J is TRBJ2-3, with 7 bases fitting TRBD1. Sequenced material: peripheral blood. The DNA of the CDR3 is TGCGCCAGCAGCTTACAGGGGTCTATCACAGATACGCAGTATTTT. Its translation is CASSLQGSITDTQYF.